This T cell receptor (beta chain) originates from a study of PD-1 blockade in classical Hodgkin lymphoma. The data were produced by immunoSEQ multiplex PCR, yet TCRdb's version contains in-frame clones alone and is incomplete. Of over 20,000 clones listed, roughly 80% are singletons. As to time point: cycle 4 day 1 (C4D1), after five to seven weeks of nivolumab. Each patient's relapse followed autologous stem cell transplantation, and brentuximab vedotin exposure varied. Findings and caveats of the study: Repertoire differences lack defined causes, possibly disease activity or prior therapy. By C4D1, CD4+ diversity increased significantly, especially in complete responders. Those starting nivolumab under 1 year post-ASCT were excluded.

Germline CDR1 reads MDHEN; CDR2 reads SYDVKM. CDR3 length: 19 residues. The junction had 18 bases not matched to a gene; V was cut back by 3 bases and J by 4 bases. Concerning this clone: Its antigen is still unknown.

V gene TRBV28 combines with J gene TRBJ2-7; 10 bases are a match to TRBD1. The source material was peripheral blood mononuclear cells (PBMCs), sampled before the fourth cycle of nivolumab. This TCR derives from a human donor with classical Hodgkin lymphoma. The CDR3 sequence: CASSFGAGLRQGAMYEQYF. For the CDR3, the DNA is TGTGCCAGCAGTTTCGGAGCGGGGCTCCGACAGGGGGCTATGTACGAGCAGTACTTC.